A single sample gave rise to the 16 T cell receptor beta chains below, sequenced in a study of shared clonotypes between healthy human individuals. Only in-frame clones appear in the TCRdb table, and some are missing; sequencing was by immunoSEQ multiplex PCR. The sample yields fewer than 600,000 clones, around 76% seen once. Sequenced sample: PBMCs. The receptors shown here come from a woman aged 40 to 55 in good health. Some clones in this sample may be carry-over from other donors' samples.

The J gene is TRBJ2-1, the V gene TRBV11-3; D possibly corresponds to TRBD2 (5 bases). This CDR3 comprises 14 residues. Deletions cut 1 base from V and 8 bases from J, with 12 bases between. Germline V gene data show CDR1 as SGHNT and CDR2 as YENEEA. CDR3 loop: CASSLVTSGDEQFF. CDR3 nucleotides: TGTGCCAGCAGCTTAGTCACTTCCGGGGATGAGCAGTTCTTC.

The chain has TRBV18 and TRBJ1-2, with D maybe TRBD1 (5 bases). CDR3 length: 13 residues. Germline lookup yields CDR1 KGHSH and CDR2 LQKENI. V dropped 3 bases and J dropped 4 bases, with 9 bases sitting between them. DNA for the CDR3: TGTGCCAGCTCACCTTGGGGCCTCTATGGCTACACCTTC. It translates to CASSPWGLYGYTF.

The count of this clone is one. The gene calls are TRBV7-9 and TRBJ1-3, with D possibly TRBD1 on 6 matching bases. Germline V gene sequence: CDR1 SEHNR, CDR2 FQNEAQ (reference sequence). The CDR3 is 16 residues long. Trimming took 1 base from V and 6 from J, leaving 16 bases between them. CDR3 residues: CASSLGSPRGENTIYF. CDR3 DNA sequence: TGTGCCAGCAGCTTAGGCTCCCCCAGGGGCGAAAACACCATATATTTT. The full variable domain, in which reference TRBV7-9 and TRBJ1-3 provide the parts outside the CDR3, is DTGVSQNPRHKITKRGQNVTFRCDPISEHNRLYWYRQTLGQGPEFLTYFQNEAQLEKSRLLSDRFSAERPKGSFSTLEIQRTEQGDSAMYLCASSLGSPRGENTIYFGEGSWLTVV.

The chain employs TRBV30 and TRBJ2-2; TRBD1 is a possible D gene (5 bases). Trimming took 0 bases from V and 6 from J, leaving 5 bases between them. The CDR3 consists of 12 residues. Germline values: CDR1 GTSNPN, CDR2 SVGIG (reference sequence). The DNA of the CDR3 is TGTGCCTGGAGTGTACAGGCCGGGGAGCTGTTTTTT. Translating it yields CAWSVQAGELFF. The whole variable domain, remainder taken from reference TRBV30 and TRBJ2-2, is SQTIHQWPATLVQPVGSPLSLECTVEGTSNPNLYWYRQAAGRGLQLLFYSVGIGQISSEVPQNLSASRPQDRQFILSSKKLLLSDSGFYLCAWSVQAGELFFGEGSRLTVL.

This clone came up a few times. The rearrangement uses TRBV29-1 and TRBJ2-1; 15 positions match TRBD2. After removal of 6 bases from V and 8 bases from J, the junction contained 5 bases not matched to a gene. Germline CDR1 and CDR2: SQVTM and ANQGSEA. The CDR3 loop spans 14 amino acids. The CDR3 DNA reads TGCAGCGTGCGGACTAGCGGGAGGGCCGATGAGCAGTTCTTC. It codes for CSVRTSGRADEQFF.

Points on this clone: Other DNA sequences in this specimen translate into the identical CDR3. The CDR3 DNA sequence: TGTGCCACCAGCAGAGATCGGGCAGGCTATGGCTACACCTTC. Its protein product is CATSRDRAGYGYTF. The rearrangement joins TRBV15 to TRBJ1-2; D is uncertain. The CDR3 is 14 amino acids. V was trimmed by 0 bases and J by 4 bases, leaving 9 bases between them. CDR1 is LNHNV and CDR2 is YYDKDF in the germline V gene (reference sequence).

Only one count was recorded for this clone. The chain recombines TRBV29-1 with TRBJ1-1, with TRBD1 matching over 7 bases. Unmatched junction bases numbered 3, after V lost 3 bases and J lost 2 bases. This CDR3 is built from 13 residues. CDR1 and CDR2 from the germline V gene are SQVTM and ANQGSEA. CDR3 DNA sequence: TGCAGCGTTGAGAGGGGGCGAAACACTGAAGCTTTCTTT. Its protein is CSVERGRNTEAFF.

This chain links TRBV15 with TRBJ2-5; D may be TRBD1 or TRBD2 (5 bases each). The germline V gene has CDR1 LNHNV and CDR2 YYDKDF (reference sequence). The CDR3 consists of 20 residues. V was pared by 0 bases and J by 11 bases, with 34 bases between. The chain's CDR3 is CATSRDRDWGAEPHRYGQYF. CDR3 sequence (DNA): TGTGCCACCAGCAGAGACAGGGATTGGGGAGCGGAACCACATCGGTACGGGCAGTACTTC. Full variable domain (remainder filled in from reference TRBV15 and TRBJ2-5): DAMVIQNPRYQVTQFGKPVTLSCSQTLNHNVMYWYQQKSSQAPKLLFHYYDKDFNNEADTPDNFQSRRPNTSFCFLDIRSPGLGDTAMYLCATSRDRDWGAEPHRYGQYFGPGTRLLVL.

The rearrangement links TRBV2 to TRBJ2-1, with 8 bases identical to TRBD2. Germline CDR1 and CDR2: SNHLY and FYNNEI. J lost 2 bases, V lost 4 bases, and 10 bases had no gene match. There are 17 residues in the CDR3. CDR3 DNA: TGTGCCAGCAGTGCCTCCATGGCTAGCGGGCCCTACAATGAGCAGTTCTTC. It translates to CASSASMASGPYNEQFF.

The chain has TRBV28 and TRBJ2-1; TRBD2 matches at 7 bases. With V trimmed by 7 bases and J by 10 bases, 16 bases remained unmatched. CDR1 is MDHEN, CDR2 SYDVKM, per germline. The CDR3 is 15 residues long. This CDR3 reads CASTKGRAGYSEQFF. The CDR3 DNA reads as TGTGCCAGCACAAAAGGGAGGGCTGGGTATTCGGAGCAGTTCTTC. The full variable domain, completed using reference TRBV28 and TRBJ2-1, is DVKVTQSSRYLVKRTGEKVFLECVQDMDHENMFWYRQDPGLGLRLIYFSYDVKMKEKGDIPEGYSVSREKKERFSLILESASTNQTSMYLCASTKGRAGYSEQFFGPGTRLTVL.

The chain carries TRBV7-9 and TRBJ1-5; maybe TRBD1 (5 bases). V was cut by 5 bases and J by 7 bases, with 12 bases left in between. CDR3 length: 13 amino acids. Germline CDR1 SEHNR, CDR2 FQNEAQ (reference sequence). CDR3 region: CASSQEGQQPQHF. CDR3 DNA: TGTGCCAGCAGCCAAGAGGGGCAGCAGCCCCAGCATTTT.

This chain uses TRBV4-2 with TRBJ2-7; 9 nucleotides line up with TRBD1. V shed 3 bases, J shed 4 bases, and the junction held 10 bases outside the gene matches. The CDR3 has 16 amino acids. The germline CDR1 and CDR2 sequences are LGHNA and YNFKEQ. The chain's CDR3 is CASSQAKRTGDYEQYF. CDR3 DNA: TGTGCCAGCAGCCAGGCTAAACGGACAGGGGATTACGAGCAGTACTTC.

The chain employs TRBV18 and TRBJ1-1; D call uncertain. V lost 5 bases to trimming and J lost 4 bases, with 14 bases between them. The length of the CDR3 is 14 residues. Germline CDR1 is KGHSH and CDR2 is LQKENI. Here the CDR3 reads CASSGGLRATEAFF. In DNA, the CDR3 is TGTGCCAGCTCAGGAGGGTTGCGCGCCACTGAAGCTTTCTTT.

On this clone: A read error may explain this, as a much larger clone is one base away. V and J are TRBV5-4 and TRBJ2-2, with 8 bases aligning to TRBD1. The length of the CDR3 is 16 residues. Germline trimming cut 2 bases from V and 4 bases from J; bases unmatched to any gene: 7. Looked up from germline, CDR1 is SGHNT and CDR2 is YYREEE (reference sequence). The CDR3 DNA follows: TGTGCCAGCAGCTTTAACAGGGGGGCGGGCACCGGGGAGCTGTTTTTT. Its protein is CASSFNRGAGTGELFF. The entire variable domain, with the rest obtained from reference TRBV5-4 and TRBJ2-2, is as follows: ETGVTQSPTHLIKTRGQQVTLRCSSQSGHNTVSWYQQALGQGPQFIFQYYREEENGRGNFPPRFSGLQFPNYSSELNVNALELDDSALYLCASSFNRGAGTGELFFGEGSRLTVL.

CDR3 loop: CAWGTSVHYNEQFF. DNA for the CDR3: TGTGCCTGGGGAACTAGCGTGCACTACAATGAGCAGTTCTTC. The chain is built from TRBV30 and TRBJ2-1, with 7 positions matching TRBD2. The CDR3 is made up of 14 amino acids. J was trimmed by 3 bases and V by 5 bases; bases with no gene match: 7. Germline CDR1 and CDR2: GTSNPN and SVGIG (reference sequence).

The chain couples TRBV23-1 to TRBJ1-1, with D maybe TRBD1 (6 bases). TRBV23-1 qualifies as an ORF whose function is uncertain. The CDR3 has 14 amino acids. V lost 10 bases, J lost 1 base, and 16 bases lay in between. The CDR3 DNA is TGCGCCATCACCTCCCCGGGGGCGAACACTGAAGCTTTCTTT. Its translation is CAITSPGANTEAFF.